This passage covers 23 T cell receptor beta chains from one sample sequenced in a study of OX40 agonist ivuxolimab in advanced cancers. Libraries were prepared by immunoSEQ multiplex PCR; TCRdb keeps only in-frame clonotypes and omits some of them. The profile shows around 90,000 clones, more than 85% of them singletons. The sample was CD4+ or CD8+ T cells sorted from blood, taken in a trial of the OX40 agonist ivuxolimab. These receptors all stem from an adult with an advanced solid tumor such as melanoma, head and neck, liver or kidney cancer.

The V gene is TRBV29-1, the J gene TRBJ1-3, with a possible D match to TRBD1 (6 bases). The CDR3 loop spans 12 amino acids. Trimming removed 8 bases at V and 4 bases at J, with 12 bases between. Germline V gene sequence: CDR1 SQVTM, CDR2 ANQGSEA. The CDR3 DNA sequence: TGCAGCCTTTGGACAGCCGGAAACACCATATATTTT. Translated, it gives CSLWTAGNTIYF. The whole variable domain, filled in from reference TRBV29-1 and TRBJ1-3, reads SAVISQKPSRDICQRGTSLTIQCQVDSQVTMMFWYRQQPGQSLTLIATANQGSEATYESGFVIDKFPISRPNLTFSTLTVSNMSPEDSSIYLCSLWTAGNTIYFGEGSWLTVV.

CDR3 nucleotides: TGTGCCAGCAGTTTATACGGGACAGGGACCGGGGAGCTGTTTTTT. It codes for CASSLYGTGTGELFF. The chain links TRBV28 to TRBJ2-2; 9 bases agree with TRBD1. Germline assignment: CDR1 MDHEN and CDR2 SYDVKM. V lost 1 base, J lost 5 bases, and 2 bases stayed unmatched. The CDR3 has 15 amino acids.

The chain recombines TRBV2 with TRBJ1-6; tentative D call: TRBD1 (5 bases). The CDR3 runs 15 residues. Germline-derived CDR1 and CDR2 are SNHLY and FYNNEI. V was cut by 6 bases and J by 2 bases, with 11 bases left in between. Here the CDR3 DNA reads TGTGCCAGCAGCCGTGACAGCGCCTATAATTCACCCCTCCACTTT. This encodes CASSRDSAYNSPLHF.

The V and J genes are TRBV4-1 and TRBJ1-3, with D unresolved. From germline, CDR1 is MGHRA and CDR2 YSYEKL. V shed 4 bases and J shed 0 bases, with 19 bases lying between them. The CDR3 contains 18 residues. CDR3 sequence: CASSPLPGAVFSGNTIYF. For the CDR3, the DNA is TGCGCCAGCAGCCCTTTACCGGGAGCCGTGTTCTCTGGAAACACCATATATTTT.

With respect to this clone: At one of its ends the junction is not consistent with the germline gene, which may arise from a read error. This chain uses TRBV7-7 with TRBJ2-1, with D perhaps given as TRBD1 or TRBD2 (5 bases each). CDR3 length: 14 amino acids. From germline, CDR1 is SSHAT and CDR2 FNYEAQ (reference sequence). For the CDR3, the DNA is TGTGCTAGCAGCTTAGGTTCAGGGAGTACTGAGCAGTTCTTC. Translation gives CASSLGSGSTEQFF.

This chain uses TRBV9 with TRBJ2-1; D remains unclear. V was cut by 4 bases and J by 0 bases, with 14 bases left in between. CDR1 SGDLS and CDR2 YYNGEE come from the germline V gene. The CDR3 loop spans 16 amino acids. Here the CDR3 reads CASSLLSLSSYNEQFF. CDR3 sequence (DNA): TGTGCCAGCAGCCTTTTGAGCCTCAGCTCCTACAATGAGCAGTTCTTC.

This rearrangement joins TRBV2 to TRBJ2-1; 13 nucleotides match TRBD2. Per the germline V gene, CDR1 is SNHLY and CDR2 is FYNNEI. There are 15 residues in the CDR3. V lost 6 bases and J lost 2; bases outside the gene matches: 1. CDR3 sequence (DNA): TGTGCCAGCAGGGGACTAGCGGGGACCTACAATGAGCAGTTCTTC. Protein product: CASRGLAGTYNEQFF.

This clone occurred once. This chain connects TRBV28 to TRBJ2-7, with D possibly matching TRBD2 (6 bases). CDR3 length: 15 residues. Germline loops: CDR1 MDHEN, CDR2 SYDVKM. V shed 8 bases and J shed 1 base, with 18 bases lying between them. CDR3 in amino acids: CASADGGRASYEQYF. Here the CDR3 DNA reads TGTGCCAGCGCAGACGGGGGAAGGGCGTCCTACGAGCAGTACTTC.

This clone was observed once. J is TRBJ2-6 and V is TRBV19, with D perhaps TRBD2 (5 bases). The CDR3 is made up of 15 amino acids. V lost 3 bases and J lost 2, with 8 bases in between. Germline assignment: CDR1 LNHDA and CDR2 SQIVND (reference sequence). The chain's CDR3 is CASSISRAGANVLTF. In DNA form, the CDR3 reads TGTGCCAGTAGTATCTCGAGGGCTGGGGCCAACGTCCTGACTTTC.

Remarks on this clone: The same CDR3 also results from other DNA sequences found in this sample. The chain is built from TRBV5-6 and TRBJ1-2; D remains unclear. CDR1 is SGHDT and CDR2 is YYEEEE in the germline V gene. V lost 1 base and J 4 bases, leaving 8 bases between the germline ends. The CDR3 loop spans 13 amino acids. The CDR3 is CASSLRRLYGYTF. The CDR3 coding sequence is TGTGCCAGCAGCTTGCGACGGCTCTATGGCTACACCTTC.

The rearrangement joins TRBV7-2 to TRBJ2-1; 7 positions match TRBD2. CDR1 and CDR2 (germline): SGHTA, FQGNSA. Trimming removed 5 bases from V and 8 bases from J; junction bases left unmatched: 12. The CDR3 has 15 amino acids. The CDR3 DNA is TGTGCCAGCAGCCAACAAAGCGGGAATAACGATGAGCAGTTCTTC. Amino acids: CASSQQSGNNDEQFF.

This clone has just a few counts. The genes are TRBV28 and TRBJ2-2; 7 bases map to TRBD1. From germline, CDR1 is MDHEN and CDR2 SYDVKM. CDR3 length: 14 amino acids. Trimming at V came to 3 bases and at J to 4 bases, leaving 2 bases not matched to a gene. The CDR3 region has the DNA TGTGCCAGCAGTTTGACAGGGACCACCGGGGAGCTGTTTTTT. It specifies CASSLTGTTGELFF.

This clone occurred once. The J gene is TRBJ2-3, the V gene TRBV10-1; D is possibly TRBD2 (6 bases). The V gene's germline CDR1 is WNHNN and CDR2 SYGVQD (reference sequence). CDR3 size: 16 residues. V lost 5 bases and J 4 bases, leaving 19 bases between the germline ends. The CDR3 bases are TGCGCCAGCAGTCCCATTAGCGGACGTGGGCCAGATACGCAGTATTTT. The encoded protein is CASSPISGRGPDTQYF.

This clone was recorded only once. This chain joins TRBV18 and TRBJ2-7; 7 nucleotides match TRBD2. There are 14 residues in the CDR3. Looked up from germline, CDR1 is KGHSH and CDR2 is LQKENI. V trimming: 2 bases; J trimming: 11 bases; junction bases outside the gene matches: 12. DNA for the CDR3: TGTGCCAGCTCACCAGGTACTAGCGCCCGGAGGGAGTACTTC. It codes for CASSPGTSARREYF.

In its sample, this clone was seen a few times. The chain carries TRBV30 and TRBJ2-7, with D hard to call. CDR3 length: 13 amino acids. CDR1 GTSNPN and CDR2 SVGIG come from the germline V gene (reference sequence). Deletions cut 0 bases from V and 2 bases from J, with 8 bases between. In DNA, the CDR3 is TGTGCCTGGAGTGTACGGGCAACCTACGAGCAGTACTTC. Protein: CAWSVRATYEQYF.

This rearrangement joins TRBV19 to TRBJ1-1; D gene uncertain. Germline V gives CDR1 LNHDA, CDR2 SQIVND (reference sequence). This CDR3 is 17 amino acids long. V gave up 8 bases and J gave up 4 bases, with 26 bases separating them. CDR3 in DNA: TGTGCCAGTCGCTTCGGCTGGGAGGGCAGTTCTATCACTGAAGCTTTCTTT. Translating it yields CASRFGWEGSSITEAFF.

This chain uses TRBV28 with TRBJ2-1; no clear D. Trimming pared 3 bases from V and 3 bases from J, leaving 0 bases between. This CDR3 is built from 11 residues. Germline V gene data show CDR1 as MDHEN and CDR2 as SYDVKM. The CDR3 sequence is CASSFYNEQFF. The CDR3 DNA follows: TGTGCCAGCAGTTTCTACAATGAGCAGTTCTTC.

This clone is a singleton in its sample. The chain links TRBV30 to TRBJ2-7; the D is unclear. The germline V gene has CDR1 GTSNPN and CDR2 SVGIG (reference sequence). Deletions cut 5 bases from V and 3 bases from J, with 8 bases between. The CDR3 extends over 11 amino acids. The CDR3 loop is CAWLTYYEQYF. The CDR3 nucleotides are TGTGCCTGGTTAACGTACTACGAGCAGTACTTC.

This chain connects TRBV4-2 to TRBJ2-2, with D possibly being TRBD1 (7 bases). There are 17 residues in the CDR3. CDR1 and CDR2 from the germline V gene are LGHNA and YNFKEQ. The V end lost 0 bases, the J end lost 0 bases, and 11 bases lay between the germline ends. CDR3 in DNA: TGTGCCAGCAGCCAAGAGGGCGGGACAGCGAACACCGGGGAGCTGTTTTTT. This translates into CASSQEGGTANTGELFF.

The chain is built from TRBV30 and TRBJ1-4; possibly TRBD1 for D (6 bases). This CDR3 has 15 amino acids. CDR1 is GTSNPN, CDR2 SVGIG, per germline (reference sequence). V was shortened by 2 bases and J by 0 bases, with 10 bases between the two germline ends. Here the CDR3 reads CAWSTGLTTNEKLFF. The CDR3 region has the DNA TGTGCCTGGAGTACAGGGCTAACAACTAATGAAAAACTGTTTTTT.

The rearrangement uses TRBV30 and TRBJ1-5; TRBD1 matches 7 bases. The CDR3 has 14 amino acids. Germline values: CDR1 GTSNPN, CDR2 SVGIG (reference sequence). V was clipped by 3 bases and J by 3 bases; unmatched bases: 5. DNA for the CDR3: TGTGCCTGGAGAAAGGGACAGCCCAATCAGCCCCAGCATTTT. Translation gives CAWRKGQPNQPQHF.

V usage is TRBV5-1 and J usage is TRBJ2-7; TRBD2 agrees at 8 bases. Germline CDR1 and CDR2: SGHRS and YFSETQ. J gave up 3 bases and V 0 bases, and 2 bases lay outside the gene matches. This CDR3 comprises 14 residues. CDR3 residues: CASSLEAGGYEQYF. The CDR3 DNA sequence: TGCGCCAGCAGCTTGGAGGCGGGGGGCTACGAGCAGTACTTC.

V and J are TRBV5-6 and TRBJ2-3, with D possibly matching TRBD1 (6 bases). The CDR3 runs to 12 residues. Trimming left V 0 bases short and J 10 bases short, with 9 bases between. Germline V lookup: CDR1 SGHDT, CDR2 YYEEEE. In DNA form, the CDR3 reads TGTGCCAGCAGCTTGGGGGGGCTCGCGCAGTATTTT. Its protein is CASSLGGLAQYF.